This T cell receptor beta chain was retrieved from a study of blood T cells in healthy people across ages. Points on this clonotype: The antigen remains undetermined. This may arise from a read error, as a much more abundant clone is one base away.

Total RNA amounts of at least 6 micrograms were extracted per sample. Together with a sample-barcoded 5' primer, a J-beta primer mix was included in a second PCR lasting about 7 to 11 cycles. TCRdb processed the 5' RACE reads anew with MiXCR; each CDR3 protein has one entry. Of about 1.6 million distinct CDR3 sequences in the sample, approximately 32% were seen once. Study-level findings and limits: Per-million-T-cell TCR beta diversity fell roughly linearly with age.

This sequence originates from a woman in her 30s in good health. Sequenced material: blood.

The CDR3 coding sequence is TGTGCCAGCAGCGTAGCTTCTGACCCCAAAAGGGGTGAGCAGTACTTC. It is translated as CASSVASDPKRGEQYF. The chain uses TRBV9 and TRBJ2-5, with a possible D match to TRBD1 (5 bases). V was pared by 0 bases and J by 11 bases, with 23 bases between. The CDR3 sequence is 16 residues long. Germline values: CDR1 SGDLS, CDR2 YYNGEE.